Sequencing of this T cell receptor (beta chain) was carried out in a study of T cells after yellow fever vaccination. Study results and limitations: A minor fraction of clonotypes spanned both CD4 and CD8 compartments. Post-booster reappearance was seen for most primary-vaccination clones (around 96% CD4, 88% CD8).

A 5'RACE template-switching step, the method used to make TCR cDNA, added a universal primer site and UMIs. Each CDR3 protein gets one entry after TCRdb re-called the 5' RACE reads with MiXCR. The sample shows 500,000 to 650,000 distinct CDR3 sequences, around an eighth of them seen only once. Germline loops: CDR1 SGHRS, CDR2 YFSETQ. Trimming removed 4 bases from V and 5 bases from J, with 17 bases in between. The CDR3 runs 15 residues. In this sample, this clonotype turned up a few times. Its antigen is unknown. The sequence was obtained from a man aged 30 to 39 who received the YFV17D yellow fever vaccine. The gene calls are TRBV5-1 and TRBJ2-3; D perhaps matches TRBD2 (6 bases). The starting material was PBMCs, obtained on the day of the yellow fever booster vaccination. The CDR3 loop reads CASSPGVDPQDTQYF. CDR3 coding DNA: TGCGCCAGCAGCCCGGGGGTTGACCCACAAGATACGCAGTATTTT.